A single sample is the source of the 20 T cell receptor beta chains below, sequenced in a study of blood T cell repertoires in COVID-19. Profiled with immunoSEQ multiplex PCR; TCRdb holds only in-frame clones, not every one. The sample has fewer than 85,000 clones, 88% seen once. Material for sequencing was peripheral blood. The receptors originated from a human donor in a cohort sampled during active COVID-19.

The chain combines TRBV30 with TRBJ2-5; 8 bases align to TRBD1. V shed 5 bases, J shed 3 bases, and the junction held 8 bases outside the gene matches. The CDR3 length is 14 residues. Germline V gene sequence: CDR1 GTSNPN, CDR2 SVGIG (reference sequence). The CDR3 DNA reads as TGTGCCTGGGTCCGGACAGGGTTGGAAGAGACCCAGTACTTC. It yields the protein CAWVRTGLEETQYF.

V and J are TRBV5-6 and TRBJ2-7, with TRBD1 matching 7 bases. Germline values: CDR1 SGHDT, CDR2 YYEEEE. V shed 3 bases, J shed 3 bases, and the junction held 9 bases outside the gene matches. CDR3 length: 15 residues. In DNA form, the CDR3 reads TGTGCCAGCAGCTCAAACAGGGGTTTTGGCTACGAGCAGTACTTC. Protein product: CASSSNRGFGYEQYF.

The gene calls are TRBV2 and TRBJ1-1; D unresolved. V was cut by 6 bases and J by 4 bases, with 6 bases left in between. The germline gives CDR1 SNHLY, CDR2 FYNNEI. There are 11 residues in the CDR3. In DNA form, the CDR3 reads TGTGCCAGCAGCCGGTCCACTGAAGCTTTCTTT. This encodes CASSRSTEAFF.

The chain recombines TRBV19 with TRBJ1-3; tentative D call: TRBD1 (6 bases). Trimming cost V 4 bases and J 0 bases, with 13 bases left between them. This CDR3 has 16 amino acids. Germline lookup yields CDR1 LNHDA and CDR2 SQIVND (reference sequence). The chain's CDR3 is CASSTTGSASGNTIYF. CDR3 DNA sequence: TGTGCCAGTAGTACCACAGGGTCCGCCTCTGGAAACACCATATATTTT.

The chain couples TRBV7-8 to TRBJ1-1; D unclear. CDR1 and CDR2 (germline): SGHVS, FQNEAQ. V was clipped by 0 bases and J by 8 bases, with 10 bases between them. CDR3 size: 13 residues. The CDR3 loop is CASSLAGPREAFF. In DNA, the CDR3 is TGTGCCAGCAGCTTAGCTGGGCCGCGAGAAGCTTTCTTT.

This clone turned up a few times. The V gene is TRBV11-2, the J gene TRBJ1-1; 7 bases are a match to TRBD1. The CDR3 runs 15 residues. After removal of 2 bases from V and 7 bases from J, the junction contained 10 bases not matched to a gene. Per germline, CDR1 SGHAT and CDR2 FQNNGV. CDR3 sequence: CASSLRQGPAIEAFF. In DNA, the CDR3 is TGTGCCAGCAGCTTACGACAGGGTCCTGCGATTGAAGCTTTCTTT.

V is TRBV27 and J is TRBJ2-7; 8 bases fit TRBD2. V lost 6 bases and J lost 5; bases outside the gene matches: 9. The CDR3 spans 14 residues. The germline V gene encodes CDR1 MNHEY and CDR2 SMNVEV (reference sequence). CDR3: CASSLTSERHEQYF. DNA of the CDR3: TGTGCCAGCAGCCTGACTAGCGAGAGGCACGAGCAGTACTTC.

The V and J genes are TRBV14 and TRBJ1-3; D might be TRBD1 (6 bases). The CDR3 is 15 residues long. CDR1 SGHDN and CDR2 FVKESK come from the germline V gene. Trimming took 4 bases from V and 3 from J, leaving 13 bases between them. CDR3 sequence: CASSPFWGLGNTIYF. The CDR3, as DNA: TGTGCCAGCAGCCCATTTTGGGGGCTTGGAAACACCATATATTTT.

The V call is TRBV28, the J call TRBJ2-7, with 12 bases lining up with TRBD1. Germline V lookup: CDR1 MDHEN, CDR2 SYDVKM. V shed 10 bases, J shed 6 bases, and the junction held 7 bases outside the gene matches. The CDR3 runs 13 residues. CDR3 sequence (DNA): TGTGCCACTAGAAGGGACAGGGGGCGCGAGCAGTACTTC. This codes for CATRRDRGREQYF.

Concerning this clone itself: The DNA is left out, because the CDR3 cannot be placed on it with certainty; the CDR3 is given as TCRdb lists it. The chain couples TRBV7-2 to TRBJ1-2. The CDR3 numbers 14 amino acids, ends counted. Germline V gene lookup returns CDR1 SGHTA and CDR2 FQGNSA. The CDR3 is CASSSSGGLYGYTF.

The chain carries TRBV4-2 and TRBJ2-7; 10 bases line up with TRBD2. CDR1 LGHNA and CDR2 YNFKEQ come from the germline V gene. The junction had 7 bases not matched to a gene; V was cut back by 0 bases and J by 2 bases. This CDR3 has 17 amino acids. The CDR3 reads CASSQEPSGRHPYEQYF. CDR3 bases: TGTGCCAGCAGCCAAGAGCCTAGCGGGAGACACCCCTACGAGCAGTACTTC.

The V call is TRBV9, the J call TRBJ1-4; the D gene is possibly TRBD1 (6 bases). The CDR3 runs 15 residues. CDR1 and CDR2 (germline): SGDLS, YYNGEE. V was trimmed by 4 bases and J by 0 bases, leaving 10 bases between them. CDR3 in DNA: TGTGCCAGCAGCCCAGGACAGACAACTAATGAAAAACTGTTTTTT. Protein product: CASSPGQTTNEKLFF.

The J gene is TRBJ2-7, the V gene TRBV4-1; 7 bases align to TRBD2. The CDR3 is made up of 14 amino acids. CDR1 and CDR2 (germline): MGHRA, YSYEKL. V shed 3 bases and J 3 bases; nucleotides not matched to a gene: 5. The CDR3 reads CASSHAGTNYEQYF. The CDR3 DNA is TGCGCCAGCAGCCATGCCGGGACTAACTACGAGCAGTACTTC.

This clone has only a few counts. The chain couples TRBV6-5 to TRBJ1-3; D remains unclear. The V gene lost 9 bases and the J gene lost 0 bases, with 6 bases spanning the gap. CDR1 is MNHEY and CDR2 is SVGAGI in the germline V gene. CDR3 length: 12 residues. The DNA for the CDR3 is TGTGCCAGTCACAGCTCTGGAAACACCATATATTTT. This gives the protein CASHSSGNTIYF.

The chain joins TRBV2 to TRBJ2-6; no definite D call. The ends were cut back, 7 bases at V and 0 bases at J, with 13 bases in the middle. The CDR3 extends over 16 amino acids. CDR1 and CDR2 from the germline V gene are SNHLY and FYNNEI. CDR3 bases: TGTGCCAGCATTAGGAGTCGGCTCTCTGGGGCCAACGTCCTGACTTTC. Amino acids: CASIRSRLSGANVLTF.

The chain is built from TRBV6-1 and TRBJ2-2; D not certain. CDR3 length equals 14 residues. With 0 bases removed from V and 4 bases from J, the gap between germline ends came to 6 bases. Germline CDR1 and CDR2: MNHNS and SASEGT. The CDR3, as DNA: TGTGCCAGCAGTGAAGCTCACGGCACCGGGGAGCTGTTTTTT. It yields the protein CASSEAHGTGELFF.

This chain links TRBV15 with TRBJ1-3; TRBD1 matches at 9 bases. The CDR3 consists of 15 residues. Germline lookup yields CDR1 LNHNV and CDR2 YYDKDF (reference sequence). V was pared by 3 bases and J by 0 bases, with 0 bases of the junction left unmatched. The DNA of the CDR3 is TGTGCCACCAGCAGGGACAGGGGCTCTGGAAACACCATATATTTT. It encodes CATSRDRGSGNTIYF.

The chain joins TRBV6-1 to TRBJ1-3; no reliable D call. The germline gives CDR1 MNHNS, CDR2 SASEGT. The CDR3 consists of 15 residues. V lost 3 bases and J 0 bases, leaving 9 bases between the germline ends. CDR3 DNA sequence: TGTGCCAGCAGTGATGCCACAGCCTCTGGAAACACCATATATTTT. Protein: CASSDATASGNTIYF.

The chain recombines TRBV14 with TRBJ1-1; TRBD1 is a possible D gene (6 bases). Germline V gene lookup returns CDR1 SGHDN and CDR2 FVKESK. This CDR3 spans 15 amino acids. Trimming removed 0 bases at V and 0 bases at J, with 8 bases between. CDR3 DNA: TGTGCCAGCAGCCAAGAGACAGGTCTGAACACTGAAGCTTTCTTT. Translated, it gives CASSQETGLNTEAFF. Together with reference TRBV14 and TRBJ1-1, the CDR3 gives the full variable domain: EAGVTQFPSHSVIEKGQTVTLRCDPISGHDNLYWYRRVMGKEIKFLLHFVKESKQDESGMPNNRFLAERTGGTYSTLKVQPAELEDSGVYFCASSQETGLNTEAFFGQGTRLTVV.

The rearrangement uses TRBV30 and TRBJ1-1, with D uncertain. This CDR3 region has 13 residues. Germline CDR1 and CDR2: GTSNPN and SVGIG (reference sequence). Trimming took off 4 bases at V and 4 bases at J, with 13 bases between the two ends. CDR3 bases: TGTGCCTGGAACGGGTCGCCCAGCACTGAAGCTTTCTTT. It yields the protein CAWNGSPSTEAFF. Variable domain in full (rest from reference TRBV30 and TRBJ1-1): SQTIHQWPATLVQPVGSPLSLECTVEGTSNPNLYWYRQAAGRGLQLLFYSVGIGQISSEVPQNLSASRPQDRQFILSSKKLLLSDSGFYLCAWNGSPSTEAFFGQGTRLTVV.